A single sample gave rise to the 9 T cell receptor beta chains below, sequenced in a study of PD-1 blockade in classical Hodgkin lymphoma (dated by TCRdb to the early 2020s). This specimen's time point label, per the study, means: cycle 4 day 1 (C4D1), after more than 5 weeks of nivolumab. Every trial patient had relapsed after autologous stem cell transplantation, and cohorts A, B and C differed in prior brentuximab vedotin exposure. The library was built by means of the immunoSEQ multiplex PCR assay. In its TCRdb copy, this immuneACCESS table keeps in-frame sequences only and misses some clones. Where compared with another copy, unresolved V genes explain less than half of these, and the others have no known cause. The sample table lists about 38,000 clones, 70% to 85% of them with a count of one. The ten largest clonotypes hold 7.5% to 10% of the sample. This material consisted of peripheral blood mononuclear cells (PBMCs), taken before the fourth cycle of nivolumab. Receptors were obtained from a human donor with classical Hodgkin lymphoma.

The chain combines TRBV7-8 with TRBJ2-1; D not certain. There are 13 residues in the CDR3. Germline V gene lookup returns CDR1 SGHVS and CDR2 FQNEAQ. V lost 0 bases and J 5 bases, leaving 5 bases between the germline ends. CDR3: CASSLAGNNEQFF. CDR3 DNA sequence: TGTGCCAGCAGCTTAGCGGGGAACAATGAGCAGTTCTTC.

This sequence joins TRBV29-1 and TRBJ1-2, with 8 nucleotides matching TRBD1. V dropped 4 bases and J dropped 7; count of bases not matched to a gene: 5. This CDR3 has 12 amino acids. Looked up from germline, CDR1 is SQVTM and CDR2 is ANQGSEA. Written as DNA, the CDR3 is TGCAGCGTTGGCGTGACAGGGGCTGGCTACACCTTC. It codes for CSVGVTGAGYTF.

V is TRBV4-3 and J is TRBJ1-2, with a tentative D call TRBD1 (5 bases). The CDR3 covers 15 residues. Between the trimmed V and J ends, which lost 0 bases and 1 base, there was a span of 9 bases. The germline gives CDR1 LGHNA, CDR2 YSLEER. CDR3 in DNA: TGCGCCAGCAGCCAAGATGAGGGGTTTAACTATGGCTACACCTTC. This translates into CASSQDEGFNYGYTF.

The chain links TRBV30 to TRBJ1-2; D not certain. The V gene lost 4 bases and the J gene lost 4 bases, with 13 bases spanning the gap. The CDR3 sequence is 13 residues long. The germline gives CDR1 GTSNPN, CDR2 SVGIG (reference sequence). The CDR3 reads CAWTQVSGYGYTF. The CDR3 region has the DNA TGTGCCTGGACTCAAGTCAGCGGCTATGGCTACACCTTC.

The V gene is TRBV9, the J gene TRBJ2-7, with 7 bases matching TRBD1. The CDR3 runs to 15 residues. J gave up 0 bases and V 0 bases, and 3 bases lay outside the gene matches. Germline CDR1 SGDLS, CDR2 YYNGEE. This chain's CDR3 is CASSVGRQGSYEQYF. In DNA, the CDR3 is TGTGCCAGCAGCGTAGGTCGACAGGGCTCCTACGAGCAGTACTTC.

This clone was seen more than once but under ten times. This chain joins TRBV15 and TRBJ1-1, with D uncertain. Germline CDR1 reads LNHNV; CDR2 reads YYDKDF (reference sequence). The CDR3 loop spans 16 amino acids. Trimming removed 1 base at V and 5 bases at J, with 17 bases between. The CDR3 region is CATSRADLQSRTEAFF. The CDR3 coding sequence is TGTGCCACCAGCAGAGCCGATCTACAGTCAAGAACTGAAGCTTTCTTT.

In this sample, this clone turned up once. This chain links TRBV7-6 with TRBJ1-6; D possibly corresponds to TRBD1 (5 bases). The germline CDR1 and CDR2 sequences are SGHVS and FNYEAQ. The CDR3 consists of 20 residues. With 0 bases removed from V and 0 bases from J, the gap between germline ends came to 18 bases. The CDR3 sequence: CASSLAPTTGHSSYNSPLHF. The CDR3 DNA follows: TGTGCCAGCAGCTTAGCCCCAACTACAGGTCATAGCTCCTATAATTCACCCCTCCACTTT.

The rearrangement links TRBV15 to TRBJ2-4; TRBD1 matches at 8 bases. Germline V gene data show CDR1 as LNHNV and CDR2 as YYDKDF (reference sequence). This CDR3 spans 17 amino acids. V lost 3 bases and J lost 3; bases outside the gene matches: 10. CDR3 amino acids: CATSRGATGVGKNIQYF. The CDR3, as DNA: TGTGCCACCAGCAGGGGGGCGACAGGGGTAGGCAAAAACATTCAGTACTTC.

The chain is built from TRBV6-5 and TRBJ2-7; possibly TRBD2 for D (5 bases). Per germline, CDR1 MNHEY and CDR2 SVGAGI. The CDR3 is made up of 13 amino acids. Trimming removed 7 bases from V and 6 bases from J, with 16 bases in between. The CDR3: CASTRAEGAEQYF. The CDR3 DNA follows: TGTGCCAGCACCCGCGCCGAGGGCGCCGAGCAGTACTTC.